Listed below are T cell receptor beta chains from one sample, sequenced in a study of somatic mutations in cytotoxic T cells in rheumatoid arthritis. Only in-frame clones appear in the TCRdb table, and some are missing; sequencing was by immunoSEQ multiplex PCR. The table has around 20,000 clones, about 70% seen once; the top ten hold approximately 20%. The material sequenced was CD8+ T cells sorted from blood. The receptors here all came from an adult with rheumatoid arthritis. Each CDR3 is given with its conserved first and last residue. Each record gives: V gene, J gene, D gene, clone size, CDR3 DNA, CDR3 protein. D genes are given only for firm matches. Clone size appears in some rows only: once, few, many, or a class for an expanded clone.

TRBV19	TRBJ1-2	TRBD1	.	TGTGCCACCAGGGACAGGGGAGACTATGGCTACACCTTC	CATRDRGDYGYTF
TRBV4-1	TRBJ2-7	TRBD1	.	TGCGCCAGCAGCCAAGATTTGTTACAGGGGTCCTTCTACGAGCAGTACTTC	CASSQDLLQGSFYEQYF
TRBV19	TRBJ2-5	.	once	TGTGCCAGTAGTCCGGAGCCCTCAGGCGCTGATCAAGAGACCCAGTACTTC	CASSPEPSGADQETQYF
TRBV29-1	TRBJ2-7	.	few	TGCAGCGTTGAAGATCAGGGGTACGAGCAGTACTTC	CSVEDQGYEQYF
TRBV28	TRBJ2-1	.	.	TGTGCCAGCAGTTTAAGCAGTTACAATGAGCAGTTCTTC	CASSLSSYNEQFF
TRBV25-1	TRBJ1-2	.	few	TGTGCCAGCAGTGAGATCAGGGACTATGGCTACACCTTC	CASSEIRDYGYTF
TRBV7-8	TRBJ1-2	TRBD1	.	TGTGCCAGCAGCTTCTTCCAGACTCAAGGGGGCAACTATGGCTACACCTTC	CASSFFQTQGGNYGYTF
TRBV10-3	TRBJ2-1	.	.	TGTGCCATCAATGAACAGATTTACAATGAGCAGTTCTTC	CAINEQIYNEQFF
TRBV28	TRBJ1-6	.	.	TGTGCCAGCAGTTTACTGGACTTTCGTGATTCACCCCTCCACTTT	CASSLLDFRDSPLHF
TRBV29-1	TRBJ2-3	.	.	TGCAGCGTGGGCGGGGCGCGGGGTCCGACAGATACGCAGTATTTT	CSVGGARGPTDTQYF
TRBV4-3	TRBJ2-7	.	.	TGCGCCAGCAGCCAAGCGTCAGGGTCCTCCTACGAGCAGTACTTC	CASSQASGSSYEQYF
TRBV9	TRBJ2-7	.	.	TGTGCCAGCAGCCCGCTCGGGGATGGCACCTACGAGCAGTACTTC	CASSPLGDGTYEQYF
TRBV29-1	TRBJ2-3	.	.	TGCAGCGTTGGGGGTCGGGCGGGTGCAACAGATACGCAGTATTTT	CSVGGRAGATDTQYF
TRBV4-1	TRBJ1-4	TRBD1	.	TGCGCCAGCAGCCATTTCCCCGGACAGGGGCTCAATGAAAAACTGTTTTTT	CASSHFPGQGLNEKLFF
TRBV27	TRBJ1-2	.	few	TGTGCCAGCAGTTCTTTGGGCCTCTCTAACTATGGCTACACCTTC	CASSSLGLSNYGYTF
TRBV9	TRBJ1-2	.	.	TGTGCCAGCAGCGTAGGGACAGCGAGGGGTGGCTACACCTTC	CASSVGTARGGYTF
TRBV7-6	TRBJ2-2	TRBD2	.	TGTGCCAGCAGCTTTAAACCGGGACTAGCTGGGGAGCTGTTTTTT	CASSFKPGLAGELFF
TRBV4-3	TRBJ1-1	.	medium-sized	TGCGCCAGCAGCCACCTACAGAGGCCGGGGGAAGGAGCTTTCTTT	CASSHLQRPGEGAFF
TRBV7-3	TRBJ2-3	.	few	TGTGCCAGCAGCATCACAGATACGCAGTATTTT	CASSITDTQYF
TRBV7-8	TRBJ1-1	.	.	TGTGCCAGCAGCTCCCCAGGGGTTACTGAAGCTTTCTTT	CASSSPGVTEAFF
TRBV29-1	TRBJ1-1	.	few	TGCAGCGCACCCTCCGGGACACAGAACACTGAAGCTTTCTTT	CSAPSGTQNTEAFF
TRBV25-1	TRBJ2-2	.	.	TGTGCCAGCATGATGACAGAGGCCACCGGGGAGCTGTTTTTT	CASMMTEATGELFF
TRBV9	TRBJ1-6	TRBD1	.	TGTGCCAGCAGCCCGTGGACAGGGAATTCACCCCTCCACTTT	CASSPWTGNSPLHF
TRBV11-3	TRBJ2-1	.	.	TGTGCCAGCGCCGACGGAGGGAACAATGAGCAGTTCTTC	CASADGGNNEQFF
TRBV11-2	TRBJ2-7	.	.	TGTGCCAGCAGCTATACGGCCTCCTACGAGCAGTACTTC	CASSYTASYEQYF
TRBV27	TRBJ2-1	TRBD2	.	TGTGCCAGCGCTAGCGGGGGGGCCTATGAGCAGTTCTTC	CASASGGAYEQFF
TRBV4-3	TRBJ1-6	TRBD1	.	TGCGCCAGCAGCCAAGATAGTGGACAGGGTGATTCACCCCTCCACTTT	CASSQDSGQGDSPLHF
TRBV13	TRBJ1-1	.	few	TGTGCCAGCAGCTCACAGTCGAACACTGAAGCTTTCTTT	CASSSQSNTEAFF
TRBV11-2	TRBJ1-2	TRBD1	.	TGTGCCAGCAGCCCAACAGGGGGGGCTAACTATGGCTACACCTTC	CASSPTGGANYGYTF
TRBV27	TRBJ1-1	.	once	TGTGCCAGCAGTTTATACCCATTATCGTACATGAACACTGAAGCTTTCTTT	CASSLYPLSYMNTEAFF
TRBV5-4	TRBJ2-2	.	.	TGTGCCAGCAAGACTCCCCAGTCGAACACCGGGGAGCTGTTTTTT	CASKTPQSNTGELFF
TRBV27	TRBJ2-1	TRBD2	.	TGTGCCAGCAGTTTAACCCAGCGGGGCTACAATGAGCAGTTCTTC	CASSLTQRGYNEQFF
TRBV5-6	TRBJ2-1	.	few	TGTGCCAGCAGCTTGGACGGTCAGCGCTCCTACAATGAGCAGTTCTTC	CASSLDGQRSYNEQFF
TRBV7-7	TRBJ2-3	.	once	TGTGCTAGCAGCCCAAACCTGGGGGGCATAGCAGATACGCAGTATTTT	CASSPNLGGIADTQYF
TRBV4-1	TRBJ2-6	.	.	TGCGCCAGCAGTTCCAGCTCTGGGGCCAACGTCCTGACTTTC	CASSSSSGANVLTF
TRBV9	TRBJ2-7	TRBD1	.	TGTGCCAGCAGCGGAACCGGGACAGGGGGTTCCTACGAGCAGTACTTC	CASSGTGTGGSYEQYF
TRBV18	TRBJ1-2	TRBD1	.	TGTGCCAGCTCACCGACGGACAGGGTTGACTATGGCTACACCTTC	CASSPTDRVDYGYTF